This TCR beta chain was documented in a study of T cell repertoires in cytomegalovirus infection. Study context: In the study, CMV epitopes included recently identified HLA-C-restricted and well-studied HLA-B-restricted ones. Public TCR beta signatures provided an indication of both CMV infection and a matching HLA type.

TCRdb analysed the reads with MiXCR anew, one entry per CDR3 protein. The table shows 250,000 to 400,000 distinct CDR3 sequences, with 25% occurring only once. This clonotype was seen repeatedly, ten times or more. No antigen is known for it. The sequence was obtained from a human donor in good health (CMV status not recorded). Some clones in this sample may be carry-over from other donors' samples. Sequences were derived from cultured PBMCs, sampled from culture after CMV antigen stimulation.

CDR3 in DNA: TGTGCCAGCAGCGAACCAGGGTCTGGCTATGGCTACACCTTC. It encodes CASSEPGSGYGYTF. The V and J genes are TRBV7-2 and TRBJ1-2, with D possibly matching TRBD1 (5 bases). V lost 5 bases and J 4 bases, leaving 14 bases between the germline ends. This CDR3 has 14 amino acids. CDR1 SGHTA and CDR2 FQGNSA come from the germline V gene.